This T cell receptor beta chain comes out of a study of cytomegalovirus exposure and HLA in healthy donors. Primers included in the PCR were 60 Vbeta and 13 Jbeta primers. Profiled with immunoSEQ multiplex PCR; TCRdb holds only in-frame clones, not every one. This sample has 130,000 or so clones, with about 79% found just once. Study results and limitations: In vitro, a few CMV-associated chains proved specific for CMV antigens. Fewer N-insertions (relative to the roughly 730-donor mean) were reportedly seen in an Asian-associated ancestry cluster in a later analysis.

The J segment lost 1 base and the V segment lost 9 bases, leaving 7 bases of the junction unmatched. The CDR3 is 14 residues long. Per the germline V gene, CDR1 is ENHRY and CDR2 is SYGVKD. For this clone: The antigen is unknown.

The receptor was isolated from a woman between 18 and 29 years old in good health and CMV-seropositive. The source material was PBMCs. The J gene is TRBJ1-1, the V gene TRBV10-3; TRBD1 matches 8 bases. CDR3: CAIGGGTGNTEAFF. The CDR3 region has the DNA TGTGCCATAGGGGGAGGGACAGGGAACACTGAAGCTTTCTTT.